This paragraph covers one T cell receptor (beta chain) sequence. This specimen belongs to a study of shared T cell receptors in the human thymus. The CDR3 runs 16 residues. Germline CDR1 reads SGHRS; CDR2 reads YFSETQ. V dropped 4 bases and J dropped 6; count of bases not matched to a gene: 10. Generated by immunoSEQ multiplex PCR, the TCRdb table keeps only in-frame clones and is missing some. The sample lists hundreds of thousands of clones; about 90% were seen once. These data were also filed under a second study, of human thymus T cells. That study reports: The source of the thymus tissue was resections taken during corrective heart surgery. Apparent skewing of V and J gene usage characterized both thymic and blood repertoires. As related research reported, thymic repertoires overlapped highly among unrelated individuals.

This sequence was found in a boy under two years old with a congenital heart defect. What was sequenced was thymocytes. J is TRBJ2-3 and V is TRBV5-1, with 11 nucleotides matching TRBD2. The CDR3 sequence: CASSLPSGGRWDTQYF. The CDR3 DNA sequence: TGCGCCAGCAGCCTCCCTAGCGGGGGGCGCTGGGATACGCAGTATTTT. Filled out from reference TRBV5-1 and TRBJ2-3, the complete variable domain reads KAGVTQTPRYLIKTRGQQVTLSCSPISGHRSVSWYQQTPGQGLQFLFEYFSETQRNKGNFPGRFSGRQFSNSRSEMNVSTLELGDSALYLCASSLPSGGRWDTQYFGPGTRLTVL.